The subject of this entry is one T cell receptor beta chain. Its target is not known. Here immunoSEQ multiplex PCR was the method, and the copy in TCRdb shows in-frame clones only, minus some. The sample has fewer than 200,000 clones, over 85% seen once. It was into CD45RA+ naive and CD45RA-negative memory subsets that the CD4+ cells were split. Germline loops: CDR1 LNHNV, CDR2 YYDKDF (reference sequence). The CDR3 length is 15 residues. With V trimmed by 5 bases and J by 2 bases, 6 bases remained unmatched. The sample comes from a study of shared clonotypes between healthy human individuals. General study findings and limits: Apart from blood, nothing was sampled; tissue repertoires likely differ.

The clonotype comes from a woman in her 30s in good health. The sample consisted of naive CD4+ T cells sorted from blood. Subset noted: CD45RA+ positively selected. This sequence joins TRBV15 and TRBJ1-5, with 7 nucleotides matching TRBD1. CDR3 residues: CATSQTGVGNQPQHF. CDR3 nucleotides: TGTGCCACCAGCCAAACAGGGGTGGGCAATCAGCCCCAGCATTTT.